These 28 T cell receptor beta chains originate from one sample sequenced in a study of sequential checkpoint blockade in melanoma. Profiled with immunoSEQ multiplex PCR; TCRdb holds only in-frame clones, not every one. Altogether about 37,000 clones are present, approximately 30% being singletons, with the ten largest covering 1.5% to 2%. Treatment indicated: randomized to nivolumab then ipilimumab (arm A) or the reverse (arm B). This specimen was tumor tissue (inferred from file names), taken from a patient given nivolumab and ipilimumab in sequence. Source of these receptors: a human donor with melanoma.

The rearrangement links TRBV7-7 to TRBJ2-7, with TRBD2 matching 10 bases. V lost 1 base to trimming and J lost 7 bases; unmatched junction nucleotides: 7. Germline assignment: CDR1 SSHAT and CDR2 FNYEAQ (reference sequence). There are 15 residues in the CDR3. The CDR3 loop is CASSLVASGGGEQYF. The DNA for the CDR3 is TGTGCCAGCAGCTTAGTGGCTAGCGGGGGTGGGGAGCAGTACTTC.

Only a few counts were recorded for this clone. The V gene is TRBV28, the J gene TRBJ2-5, with no clear D. Germline V lookup: CDR1 MDHEN, CDR2 SYDVKM. The CDR3 contains 14 residues. V lost 2 bases and J lost 2, with 9 bases in between. DNA of the CDR3: TGTGCCAGCAGTTTAAGCCCTCGGCAAGAGACCCAGTACTTC. It codes for CASSLSPRQETQYF. Based on the CDR3 plus reference TRBV28 and TRBJ2-5, the full variable domain is DVKVTQSSRYLVKRTGEKVFLECVQDMDHENMFWYRQDPGLGLRLIYFSYDVKMKEKGDIPEGYSVSREKKERFSLILESASTNQTSMYLCASSLSPRQETQYFGPGTRLLVL.

CDR3 sequence: CASSSGLVVDTQYF. The CDR3 bases are TGTGCCAGCAGCTCGGGACTAGTGGTAGATACGCAGTATTTT. The chain links TRBV11-3 to TRBJ2-3, with 8 bases matching TRBD2. Looked up from germline, CDR1 is SGHNT and CDR2 is YENEEA. This CDR3 region has 14 residues. Unmatched junction bases numbered 5, after V lost 4 bases and J lost 5 bases.

The rearrangement links TRBV11-3 to TRBJ2-1; D may be TRBD2 (6 bases). There are 16 residues in the CDR3. The germline V gene has CDR1 SGHNT and CDR2 YENEEA. V was pared by 2 bases and J by 0 bases, with 11 bases between. CDR3 region: CASSLREDLSYNEQFF. In DNA, the CDR3 is TGTGCCAGCAGCTTAAGGGAGGACCTCTCCTACAATGAGCAGTTCTTC.

Ten or more counts support this clone. This chain joins TRBV11-3 and TRBJ1-5, with D possibly being TRBD1 (5 bases). Germline CDR1 reads SGHNT; CDR2 reads YENEEA. The V end was cut by 3 bases, the J end by 3 bases, with 9 bases between. The CDR3 spans 14 residues. In DNA, the CDR3 is TGTGCCAGCAGCTTCTGGGACTACAATCAGCCCCAGCATTTT. It encodes CASSFWDYNQPQHF.

The chain has TRBV18 and TRBJ1-1; 8 bases line up with TRBD1. The CDR3 has 15 amino acids. V was clipped by 5 bases and J by 3 bases; unmatched bases: 8. CDR1 and CDR2 from the germline V gene are KGHSH and LQKENI. CDR3 amino acids: CASSSAGTGYTEAFF. The CDR3 DNA reads TGTGCCAGCTCATCCGCCGGGACAGGATACACTGAAGCTTTCTTT.

This chain connects TRBV19 to TRBJ2-5; the match to TRBD1 covers 12 bases. In germline, CDR1 is LNHDA, CDR2 SQIVND (reference sequence). V dropped 5 bases and J dropped 5; count of bases not matched to a gene: 3. The CDR3 sequence is 14 residues long. The chain's CDR3 is CASSRDRGPETQYF. The CDR3 nucleotides are TGTGCCAGTAGTCGGGACAGGGGGCCGGAGACCCAGTACTTC.

Ten or more counts support this clone. This chain uses TRBV11-3 with TRBJ2-3, with D perhaps matching TRBD1 (6 bases). The germline gives CDR1 SGHNT, CDR2 YENEEA. This CDR3 spans 15 amino acids. V dropped 5 bases and J dropped 1 base, with 13 bases sitting between them. The CDR3 DNA reads as TGTGCCAGCAGCCCGGACAGTCACCGCACAGATACGCAGTATTTT. This translates into CASSPDSHRTDTQYF. Full variable domain (remainder filled in from reference TRBV11-3 and TRBJ2-3): EAGVVQSPRYKIIEKKQPVAFWCNPISGHNTLYWYLQNLGQGPELLIRYENEEAVDDSQLPKDRFSAERLKGVDSTLKIQPAELGDSAVYLCASSPDSHRTDTQYFGPGTRLTVL.

In its sample, this clone was seen many times. This rearrangement joins TRBV11-3 to TRBJ2-1; D is unresolved. Trimming took off 3 bases at V and 4 bases at J, with 10 bases between the two ends. The CDR3 is 14 residues long. The V gene's germline CDR1 is SGHNT and CDR2 YENEEA. CDR3 sequence reads: CASSFPDEYNEQFF. The CDR3 DNA sequence: TGTGCCAGCAGCTTCCCGGACGAGTACAATGAGCAGTTCTTC.

This sequence joins TRBV18 and TRBJ2-1, with TRBD2 matching over 9 bases. Germline assignment: CDR1 KGHSH and CDR2 LQKENI. The CDR3 covers 16 residues. The junction had 5 bases not matched to a gene; V was cut back by 0 bases and J by 5 bases. DNA of the CDR3: TGTGCCAGCTCACCACCTAAGAGACTAGCGGACAATGAGCAGTTCTTC. Its protein is CASSPPKRLADNEQFF.

This clone was seen repeatedly, ten times or more. This chain links TRBV7-6 with TRBJ2-3; 11 nucleotides match TRBD2. CDR1 and CDR2 from the germline V gene are SGHVS and FNYEAQ. Trimming removed 5 bases from V and 4 bases from J; junction bases left unmatched: 5. The CDR3 has 15 residues. The DNA for the CDR3 is TGTGCCAGCAGCCAACTAGCGGGAGACGCAGATACGCAGTATTTT. Protein: CASSQLAGDADTQYF. Based on the CDR3 plus reference TRBV7-6 and TRBJ2-3, the full variable domain is GAGVSQSPRYKVTKRGQDVALRCDPISGHVSLYWYRQALGQGPEFLTYFNYEAQQDKSGLPNDRFSAERPEGSISTLTIQRTEQRDSAMYRCASSQLAGDADTQYFGPGTRLTVL.

This clone was observed a handful of times. This chain links TRBV6-8 with TRBJ1-5; 7 bases are a match to TRBD1. Looked up from germline, CDR1 is MNHGY and CDR2 is SAAAGT. With V trimmed by 4 bases and J by 0 bases, 9 bases remained unmatched. This CDR3 region has 17 residues. The CDR3 nucleotides are TGTGCCAGCAGTTTGACCGGGACAGCAAATAGCAATCAGCCCCAGCATTTT. Its protein is CASSLTGTANSNQPQHF.

V and J are TRBV18 and TRBJ2-1, with unresolved D. The V end was cut by 0 bases, the J end by 5 bases, with 8 bases between. Germline V gene sequence: CDR1 KGHSH, CDR2 LQKENI. The CDR3 is 14 amino acids. CDR3 sequence reads: CASSPPFSHNEQFF. The DNA of the CDR3 is TGTGCCAGCTCACCACCGTTCAGCCACAATGAGCAGTTCTTC.

This clone occurred a few times. The genes are TRBV6-8 and TRBJ2-1; 7 bases match TRBD2. The CDR3 has 15 amino acids. V shed 8 bases, J shed 3 bases, and the junction held 10 bases outside the gene matches. CDR1 is MNHGY, CDR2 SAAAGT, per germline. This CDR3 reads CASSLLAAVYNEQFF. CDR3 sequence (DNA): TGTGCCAGCTCTCTCCTAGCGGCCGTCTACAATGAGCAGTTCTTC.

The CDR3 protein is CSVRGRGETQYF. Written as DNA, the CDR3 is TGCAGCGTTCGGGGGCGCGGGGAGACCCAGTACTTC. J is TRBJ2-5 and V is TRBV29-1; the D gene could be TRBD1 or TRBD2 (6 bases each). CDR3 length: 12 residues. Trimming pared 5 bases from V and 5 bases from J, leaving 12 bases between. From germline, CDR1 is SQVTM and CDR2 ANQGSEA.

J is TRBJ2-3 and V is TRBV5-1; D perhaps matches TRBD2 (6 bases). The length of the CDR3 is 14 residues. With 7 bases removed from V and 6 bases from J, the gap between germline ends came to 18 bases. CDR1 and CDR2 (germline): SGHRS, YFSETQ. The CDR3 spells CASRGVWDSDTQYF. The DNA of the CDR3 is TGCGCCAGCCGAGGGGTCTGGGACTCGGATACGCAGTATTTT.

This clone was counted between two and nine times. The chain carries TRBV28 and TRBJ1-1; D uncertain. This CDR3 has 14 amino acids. Trimming removed 2 bases at V and 1 base at J, with 8 bases between. The germline V gene encodes CDR1 MDHEN and CDR2 SYDVKM. CDR3 sequence: CASSLRSGNTEAFF. The CDR3 DNA is TGTGCCAGCAGTTTAAGGTCGGGGAACACTGAAGCTTTCTTT.

This clone was seen a handful of times. The CDR3 loop reads CASSRQGADGYTF. CDR3 DNA: TGTGCCAGTAGTAGACAGGGGGCAGATGGCTACACCTTC. V is TRBV19 and J is TRBJ1-2; 10 bases line up with TRBD1. CDR1 is LNHDA and CDR2 is SQIVND in the germline V gene (reference sequence). The CDR3 is made up of 13 amino acids. V lost 4 bases, J lost 6 bases, and 2 bases stayed unmatched.

This clone was observed at least ten times. Here the CDR3 DNA reads TGTGCCAGCAGCGTAGGACAGGGATCAGGGACTGAAGCTTTCTTT. This encodes CASSVGQGSGTEAFF. The chain combines TRBV11-3 with TRBJ1-1, with 8 bases fitting TRBD1. This CDR3 region has 15 residues. Trimming at V came to 5 bases and at J to 5 bases, leaving 10 bases not matched to a gene. Germline CDR1 reads SGHNT; CDR2 reads YENEEA.

The chain uses TRBV28 and TRBJ2-7, with D maybe TRBD1 (6 bases). V was cut by 1 base and J by 6 bases, with 10 bases left in between. The germline V gene has CDR1 MDHEN and CDR2 SYDVKM. This CDR3 has 13 amino acids. The CDR3 loop reads CASSLLSRGEQYF. CDR3 nucleotides: TGTGCCAGCAGTTTATTATCCAGGGGCGAGCAGTACTTC.

This chain joins TRBV2 and TRBJ2-3, with D unclear. Germline V lookup: CDR1 SNHLY, CDR2 FYNNEI. The germline V and J ends were trimmed by 4 bases and 2 bases, with 7 bases remaining between them. This CDR3 has 13 amino acids. The CDR3 coding sequence is TGTGCCAGCAGTGGACACCACACAGATACGCAGTATTTT. It encodes CASSGHHTDTQYF.

This clone was detected a few times. Here the CDR3 DNA reads TGTGCCAGCAGCGTAGCTTCCCAGGGAAGCTATGGCTACACCTTC. Protein: CASSVASQGSYGYTF. The chain has TRBV9 and TRBJ1-2; D perhaps matches TRBD1 (5 bases). The V and J ends lost 0 bases and 4 bases respectively, with 13 bases between them. In germline, CDR1 is SGDLS, CDR2 YYNGEE. The CDR3 loop spans 15 amino acids.

The genes are TRBV5-1 and TRBJ2-7, with D perhaps being TRBD1 or TRBD2 (5 bases each). The V gene lost 4 bases and the J gene lost 6 bases, with 17 bases spanning the gap. The germline gives CDR1 SGHRS, CDR2 YFSETQ. The CDR3 is 14 residues long. The CDR3 reads CASSDTGTTGEQYF. CDR3 DNA sequence: TGCGCCAGCAGCGACACCGGGACCACCGGCGAGCAGTACTTC.

The chain links TRBV19 to TRBJ1-4, with 8 bases aligning to TRBD1. This CDR3 region has 15 residues. Germline trimming cut 8 bases from V and 3 bases from J; bases unmatched to any gene: 8. Germline V gene sequence: CDR1 LNHDA, CDR2 SQIVND (reference sequence). The chain's CDR3 is CASSGQARPNEKLFF. CDR3 DNA: TGTGCCAGTTCGGGACAGGCCCGCCCTAATGAAAAACTGTTTTTT.

J is TRBJ2-7 and V is TRBV11-3, with 11 bases lining up with TRBD1. The CDR3 is 16 amino acids. CDR1 and CDR2 (germline): SGHNT, YENEEA. Germline trimming cut 1 base from V and 4 bases from J; bases unmatched to any gene: 6. The chain's CDR3 is CASSLGAGTGGYEQYF. The CDR3 nucleotides read TGTGCCAGCAGCTTAGGGGCTGGGACAGGGGGATACGAGCAGTACTTC.

The chain joins TRBV6-8 to TRBJ2-7; D perhaps matches TRBD1 (5 bases). From germline, CDR1 is MNHGY and CDR2 SAAAGT. The CDR3 runs 17 residues. V gave up 8 bases and J gave up 3 bases, with 26 bases separating them. The CDR3 DNA reads as TGTGCCAGCGCGCCCTACCCCGGGTTTAACAGGATCTACGAGCAGTACTTC. Translating gives CASAPYPGFNRIYEQYF.

This clone was seen more than once but under ten times. The chain couples TRBV10-3 to TRBJ2-3; 7 bases match TRBD2. V lost 6 bases to trimming and J lost 6 bases; unmatched junction nucleotides: 6. The length of the CDR3 is 13 residues. The germline CDR1 and CDR2 sequences are ENHRY and SYGVKD. As DNA, the CDR3 is TGTGCCATCAGGACGGGAGGCGCGGATACGCAGTATTTT. Its protein is CAIRTGGADTQYF.

This clone was found a few times. V usage is TRBV29-1 and J usage is TRBJ1-1; D is undetermined. Germline CDR1 reads SQVTM; CDR2 reads ANQGSEA. The CDR3 length is 12 residues. Trimming removed 7 bases from V and 1 base from J, with 10 bases in between. CDR3 sequence reads: CSGRSGNTEAFF. The DNA of the CDR3 is TGCAGCGGCCGATCTGGGAACACTGAAGCTTTCTTT.